This T cell receptor (beta chain) was captured by sequencing in a study of shared clonotypes between healthy human individuals (dated by TCRdb to 2019 to 2021). Study-level background: A couple of women and three men aged 18 to 49 years were included in the cohort. For each donor, three plates each were used for CD4 naive and CD4 memory, two plates were used for CD8 naive, and one plate was used for CD8 memory. The study deeply sequenced blood TCR repertoires of about 5 healthy adults to estimate repertoire size and the extent of clonotype sharing between individuals. Different laboratories and diverse techniques were used to prepare libraries and sequence TCR repertoires, to increase sequencing depth and limit assay-specific biases. Between about 0.8 and 9 billion PBMCs per donor were obtained by leukapheresis. The research as a whole found: Compared with non-shared clonotypes, clonotypes shared by all four sorted-subset donors had higher generation probabilities. Pairwise subsampling led to the expectation that sequencing depth would affect the degree of clonotype sharing among donors. Larger estimated clonotype richness was generally found for naive subsets than for memory subsets. The genetic and exposure-history diversity represented was limited by the small number of donors. Across a few donors, roughly 5% of naive CD4, 3.5% of naive CD8, 2.3% of memory CD4, and 0.4% to 0.45% of memory CD8 clonotypes were shared. Even with the large sequencing depth, rarefaction of the sorted-subset datasets indicated that sequencing was incomplete. Only blood was sampled, and tissue TCR repertoires likely differ from those in blood.

Healthy HIV-negative adults with no recently reported acute infections or vaccinations were included as donors. Only Caucasian adults living in Nashville, Tennessee, USA were represented among the donors. CD4+ T cells were enriched through magnetic negative selection, after which naive cells were positively selected on CD45RA and the remaining negative fraction served as the memory subset. Blood was collected by leukapheresis, and PBMCs were isolated by Ficoll-Histopaque density gradient centrifugation and then cryopreserved in liquid nitrogen vapor phase. Purity and quantity of every magnetically sorted T cell population were checked by analytical flow cytometry. Genomic DNA was isolated from every sorted fraction and measured by UV absorbance on a Nanodrop 2000c. The CDR3 holds 13 amino acids from the cysteine to the phenylalanine. The entry retains the CDR3 DNA only, 39 bases that are in frame from base 1. CDR1 is given as SNHLY and CDR2 as FYNNEI, both from the germline V gene. V loses 2 bases, J loses 6 bases, and the germline ends lie 10 bases apart.

This clone has only a few counts. The target of this receptor is not known. Per-base quality was not reported, and no clone a single base away is much larger than it. TCR CDR3 regions were amplified from genomic DNA by multiplex PCR using the deep immunoSEQ assay. Extracted genomic DNA from each cell subset was spread evenly across all wells of several immunoSEQ 96-well plates, with each plate serving as a replicate. For sorted subsets, approximately 0.2 ug of genomic DNA, equivalent to some 30,000 T cell genomes, went into each replicate PCR. Purified libraries were measured with a Qubit 3.0 fluorometer, size-checked on a Bioanalyzer 2100, and measured again with the KAPA Library Quantification kit. A separate single-read 150-cycle Illumina NextSeq 550 flow cell was used to sequence each immunoSEQ 96-well plate. The authors' analysis ran thus. Because the immunoSEQ output held only junctional sequences and lacked quality scores, the filtering could not match the filtering applied to full-length reads. To assign V/J genes and CDR3, sequences were annotated using PyIR, a Python wrapper for IgBLAST v1.9, with IMGT germline references. Reads were filtered out if the reads had weak V/J assignments (E-value above 1e-6), no CDR3, stop codons, out-of-frame junctions, or ambiguous translated residues. V3J clonotypes were defined as sequences sharing an identical inferred V gene, J gene, and CDR3 amino acid sequence. Percentage overlap between repertoires was computed as shared unique clonotypes divided by the size of the smaller repertoire. Three approaches were used to assess repertoire richness: RTK rarefaction, the Chao1 estimator, and Recon v2.1 estimates of unobserved clonotypes. Generation probabilities for all TCRbeta clonotypes obtained by the gDNA method from a few donors were computed using OLGA. As stored in TCRdb, this immuneACCESS dataset retains in-frame rearrangements with V and J assigned. A fraction of the clones does not appear; measured against another copy, unresolved V genes explain less than half of the discrepancy, and the remainder lacks a known reason. Clonal size and the V and J genes are those of that table, whereas D and trimming came from the DNA. The sample table records around 940,000 clones; about three quarters of these occur just once. The top ten constitute roughly 1.5% of the sample.

The sample consisted of memory CD4+ T cells sorted from blood. Taken with the paper, the label for cell subset or site translates to: CD45RA-negative fraction. Recombination joined TRBV2 with TRBJ1-1; no confident D gene assignment can be made. The TCR sequence derives from a man between 18 and 29 years old in good health. The CDR3 reads as follows: CASSESGFAEAFF. Read as DNA, the sequence is TGTGCCAGCAGTGAAAGTGGTTTCGCTGAAGCTTTCTTT.